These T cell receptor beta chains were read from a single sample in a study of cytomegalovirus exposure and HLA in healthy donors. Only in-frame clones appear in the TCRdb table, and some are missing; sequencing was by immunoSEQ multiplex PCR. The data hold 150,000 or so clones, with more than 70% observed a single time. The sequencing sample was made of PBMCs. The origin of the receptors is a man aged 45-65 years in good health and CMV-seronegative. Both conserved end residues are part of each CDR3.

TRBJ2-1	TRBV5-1	CASSSGPGTGGSGGQFF
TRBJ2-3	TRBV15	CATSIRRGNTQYF
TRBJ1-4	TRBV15	CATSRDIQSTNEKLFF
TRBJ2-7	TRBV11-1	CASSPTGPYEQYF
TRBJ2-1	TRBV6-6	CASTVILGNEQFF
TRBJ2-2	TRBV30	CAWIRRTGELFF
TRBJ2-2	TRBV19	CASSRGWGTNTGELFF
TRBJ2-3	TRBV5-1	CASSPSGGSDTQYF
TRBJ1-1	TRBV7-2	CASSLGRVGGREVAFF
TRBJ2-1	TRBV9	CASSERTGGRAYNEQFF